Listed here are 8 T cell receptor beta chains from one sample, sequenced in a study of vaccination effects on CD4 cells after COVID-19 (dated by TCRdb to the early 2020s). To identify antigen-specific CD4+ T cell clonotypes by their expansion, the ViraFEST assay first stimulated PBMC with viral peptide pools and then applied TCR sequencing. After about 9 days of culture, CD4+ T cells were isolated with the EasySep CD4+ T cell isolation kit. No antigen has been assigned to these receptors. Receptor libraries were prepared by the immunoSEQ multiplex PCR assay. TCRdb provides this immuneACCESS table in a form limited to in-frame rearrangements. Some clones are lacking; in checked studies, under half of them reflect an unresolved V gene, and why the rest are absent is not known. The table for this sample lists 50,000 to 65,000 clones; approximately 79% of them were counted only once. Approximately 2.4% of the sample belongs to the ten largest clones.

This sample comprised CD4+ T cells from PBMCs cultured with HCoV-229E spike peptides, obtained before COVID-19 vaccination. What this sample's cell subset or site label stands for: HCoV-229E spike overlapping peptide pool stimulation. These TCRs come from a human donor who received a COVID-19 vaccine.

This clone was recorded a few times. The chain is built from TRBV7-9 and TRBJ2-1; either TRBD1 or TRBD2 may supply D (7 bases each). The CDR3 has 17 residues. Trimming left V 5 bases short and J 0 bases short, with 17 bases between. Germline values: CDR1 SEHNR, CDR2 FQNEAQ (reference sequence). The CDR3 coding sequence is TGTGCCAGCAGCGGCAGGGGGGGGGAACTCTCCTACAATGAGCAGTTCTTC. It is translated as CASSGRGGELSYNEQFF. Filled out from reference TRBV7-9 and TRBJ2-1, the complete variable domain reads DTGVSQNPRHKITKRGQNVTFRCDPISEHNRLYWYRQTLGQGPEFLTYFQNEAQLEKSRLLSDRFSAERPKGSFSTLEIQRTEQGDSAMYLCASSGRGGELSYNEQFFGPGTRLTVL.

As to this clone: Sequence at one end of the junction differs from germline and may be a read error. CDR3 protein: CASNIQQGDYGYTF. In DNA form, the CDR3 reads TGTGCCAGTAATATACAGCAGGGTGACTATGGCTACACCTTC. The rearrangement links TRBV19 to TRBJ1-2, with a tentative D call TRBD1 (5 bases). CDR3 length equals 14 residues. The germline V gene has CDR1 LNHDA and CDR2 SQIVND (reference sequence).

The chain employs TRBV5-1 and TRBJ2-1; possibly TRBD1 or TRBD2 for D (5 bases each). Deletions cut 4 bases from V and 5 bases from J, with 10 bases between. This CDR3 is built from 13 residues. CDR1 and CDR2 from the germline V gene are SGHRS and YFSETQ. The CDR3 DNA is TGCGCCAGCAGCGGGGGAATTGACAATGAGCAGTTCTTC. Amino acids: CASSGGIDNEQFF.

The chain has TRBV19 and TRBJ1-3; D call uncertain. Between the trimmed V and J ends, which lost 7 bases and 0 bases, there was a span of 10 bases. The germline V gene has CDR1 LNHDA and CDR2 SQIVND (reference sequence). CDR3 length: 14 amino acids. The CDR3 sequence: CASNEGPSGNTIYF. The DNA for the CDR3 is TGTGCCAGTAACGAGGGCCCCTCTGGAAACACCATATATTTT.

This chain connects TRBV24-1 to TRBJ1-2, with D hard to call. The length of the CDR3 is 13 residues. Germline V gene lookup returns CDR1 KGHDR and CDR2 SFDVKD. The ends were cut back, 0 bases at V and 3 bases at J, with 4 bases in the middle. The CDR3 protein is CATSDLTDYGYTF. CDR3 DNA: TGTGCCACCAGTGATTTGACCGACTATGGCTACACCTTC.

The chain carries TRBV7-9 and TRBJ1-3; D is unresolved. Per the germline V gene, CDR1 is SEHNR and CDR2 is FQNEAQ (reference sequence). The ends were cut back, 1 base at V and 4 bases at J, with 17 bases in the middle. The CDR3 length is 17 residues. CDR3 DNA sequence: TGTGCCAGCAGCTTAGGTAAGGCCCTAGAACGAGGAAACACCATATATTTT. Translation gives CASSLGKALERGNTIYF.

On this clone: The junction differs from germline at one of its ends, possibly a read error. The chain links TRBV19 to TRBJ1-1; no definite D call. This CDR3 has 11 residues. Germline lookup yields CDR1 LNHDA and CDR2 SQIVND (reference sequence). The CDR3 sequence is CASTNRVRFFF. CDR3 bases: TGTGCCAGTACCAACCGGGTCCGATTTTTTTTT. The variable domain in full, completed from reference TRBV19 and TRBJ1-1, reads DGGITQSPKYLFRKEGQNVTLSCEQNLNHDAMYWYRQDPGQGLRLIYYSQIVNDFQKGDIAEGYSVSREKKESFPLTVTSAQKNPTAFYLCASTNRVRFFFGQGTRLTVV.

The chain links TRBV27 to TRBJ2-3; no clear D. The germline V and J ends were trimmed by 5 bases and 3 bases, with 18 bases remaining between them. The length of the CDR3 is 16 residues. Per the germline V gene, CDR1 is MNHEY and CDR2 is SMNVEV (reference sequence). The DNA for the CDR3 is TGTGCCAGCAGTAGAGCTTCGGTAGAAGAGACAGATACGCAGTATTTT. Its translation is CASSRASVEETDTQYF.